This TCR beta chain emerged from a study of T cells in Graves' hyperthyroidism and ophthalmopathy. Study conclusions and caveats: The model predicted ophthalmopathy a median roughly 6.5 months before onset.

Using RNA transcripts as the source, TCR beta CDR3 regions were amplified. Researchers ran a first-round RT-PCR on the TCR CDR3 using the HTBI primer set. TCRdb used MiXCR to reprocess the multiplex PCR reads, holding one entry per CDR3 protein. Of some 690,000 distinct CDR3 sequences listed, approximately 15% are singletons. V was cut by 1 base and J by 1 base, with 11 bases left in between. The CDR3 length is 15 residues. The germline V gene has CDR1 SGHTA and CDR2 FQGNSA. This clonotype was seen many times. Its antigen remains unknown. The sequenced material came from blood. This receptor was identified in a man aged 50-59 years with Graves' hyperthyroidism. This chain joins TRBV7-2 and TRBJ2-7; no firm D call. This CDR3 is CASSLESTVSYEQYF. Written as DNA, the CDR3 is TGTGCCAGCAGCTTAGAGTCCACAGTTTCCTACGAGCAGTACTTC.